This T cell receptor beta chain was found in a study of vaccination and CD4 T cells after COVID-19. Sequenced with the Oncomine TCR Beta short-read assay was DNA taken from cultured CD4+ T cells. Via MiXCR, TCRdb re-called the PCR reads, giving one row per CDR3 protein. The sample lists around 16,000 distinct CDR3 sequences, 44% seen once, with roughly 6.6% in the top ten. The germline V and J ends were trimmed by 1 base and 1 base, with 8 bases remaining between them. Per germline, CDR1 SGHVS and CDR2 FNYEAQ. The CDR3 spans 16 residues. Sample share makes this clonotype medium-sized (0.01 to 0.1%). Its antigen is currently unknown. This sample's treatment: approximately nine-day PBMC culture with coronavirus spike peptide pools or control peptides (ViraFEST assay).

The receptor comes from a human donor who had recovered from COVID-19. J is TRBJ2-6 and V is TRBV7-6; D tentatively reads TRBD1 or TRBD2 (5 bases each). The specimen comprised CD4+ T cells from blood, cultured in vitro, sampled after SARS-CoV-2 vaccination. The CDR3 DNA follows: TGTGCCAGCAGCTTAGGAGGGGTTTCTGGGGCCAACGTCCTGACTTTC. This gives the protein CASSLGGVSGANVLTF. The full variable domain, with the rest looked up from reference TRBV7-6 and TRBJ2-6, is GAGVSQSPRYKVTKRGQDVALRCDPISGHVSLYWYRQALGQGPEFLTYFNYEAQQDKSGLPNDRFSAERPEGSISTLTIQRTEQRDSAMYRCASSLGGVSGANVLTFGAGSRLTVL.